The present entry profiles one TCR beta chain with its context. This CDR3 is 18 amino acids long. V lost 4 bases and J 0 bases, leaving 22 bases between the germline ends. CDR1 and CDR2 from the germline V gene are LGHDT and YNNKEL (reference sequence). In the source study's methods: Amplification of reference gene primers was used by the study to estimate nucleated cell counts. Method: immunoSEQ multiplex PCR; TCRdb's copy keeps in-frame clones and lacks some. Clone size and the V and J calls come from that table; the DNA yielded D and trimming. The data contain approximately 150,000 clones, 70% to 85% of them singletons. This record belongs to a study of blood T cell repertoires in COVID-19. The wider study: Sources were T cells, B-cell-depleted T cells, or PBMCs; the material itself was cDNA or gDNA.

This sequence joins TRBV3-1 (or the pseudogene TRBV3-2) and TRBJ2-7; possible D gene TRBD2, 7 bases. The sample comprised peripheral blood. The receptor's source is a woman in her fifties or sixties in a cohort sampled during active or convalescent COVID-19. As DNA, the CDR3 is TGTGCCAGCAGCCCTCCTGGGGAGGGGGGCCCCTACTCCTACGAGCAGTACTTC. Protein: CASSPPGEGGPYSYEQYF.